This T cell receptor (beta chain) was documented in a study of T cell responses to AZD1222 COVID-19 vaccine (dated by TCRdb to 2020 to 2023). Regarding the research as a whole: AZD1222 recipients given second doses at about 4 weeks or at about 12 weeks were pooled, since spike-specific TCR depth and breadth were not found to differ between the two schedules. TCR sequencing covered some 240 trial participants: 200 to 220 given two doses of AZD1222 and about 26 given two doses of MenACWY control vaccine. Enrollment into the trials was organized by age into subgroups of 18-55, 56-69 and 70-plus years, and those subgroups contained roughly 140, 27 and 60 TCR-sequenced participants, respectively.

In the case of this clone: Its antigen has not been determined. Base-call qualities are not available, and no considerably larger clone is one nucleotide away.

The time point tag for this specimen amounts to: baseline before first vaccination. The vaccinee samples were drawn from two UK trials, COV001 and COV002, one of which was a single-blind randomized controlled phase 2/3 trial testing AZD1222 (ChAdOx1 nCoV-19) in healthy adults. For TCRbeta chain sequencing, PBMC samples from trial participants were taken at day 0 and at day 28 after the second dose. What the work shows at the level of the full study, not this receptor alone: Conclusions about previously exposed vaccinees are limited because only 6 or 7 AZD1222 recipients were SARS-CoV-2 seropositive at baseline. Reportedly, almost half of the unique spike-specific TCRs recognized epitopes lying outside the regions that are mutated in the B.1.351 and B.1.1.7 variants. Participants were mostly white British and included more females than males, and it was suggested by the authors that clonal diversity may have been underestimated. In the small 56-69-year group, the increase in depth fell short of significance, most likely because of low power. After two AZD1222 doses, spike-specific TCR breadth and depth were significantly higher than at day 0 and than in MenACWY recipients. Because no day 14 peak-response samples were available, repertoires were characterized only after the peak T cell response. The whole spike protein was spanned by vaccine-associated CD4 TCRs, and dominant responses were seen in regions 160-218 and 743-854.

The CDR3 regions of human TCRbeta chains were analyzed by immunosequencing. The original methods were these. Repertoire TCRs were checked for matches against a reference library of SARS-CoV-2-specific TCRs that had been generated using the MIRA antigen-specificity platform. Breadth was defined as the fraction of unique TCRs that were SARS-CoV-2-associated. Depth was defined as the fraction of total T cells that were SARS-CoV-2-associated. Using the MIRA data, every spike-specific TCR was mapped to the spike region that the TCR reacted to and assigned to either a CD4 or a CD8 class. Log10-transformed breadth and depth values were compared by one-way ANOVA with Sidak's multiple comparisons tests. TCRdb obtained this table from immuneACCESS and retained in-frame rearrangements with V and J assigned. These tables miss some clones; where compared with another copy, unresolved V genes account for less than half of the shortfall, and the remainder is unexplained. That table gives V, J and clone size, and the DNA gave D and trimming. This sample comprises around 63,000 clones, 85% of them detected only once. Roughly 20% of the sample rests with the top ten.

The sequencing here drew on peripheral blood, taken on day 0 of AZD1222 vaccination. This TCR was recovered from an adult in good health.

The CDR3 region: CASSWGGEAFF. In nucleotides, the sequence is TGTGCCAGCAGCTGGGGGGGTGAAGCTTTCTTT. The rearranged chain carries TRBV5-4 and TRBJ1-1; 5 matching bases give a weak D call of TRBD1. Reading the germline V gene (reference sequence) gives CDR1 SGHNT and CDR2 YYREEE. V was cut back by 3 bases and J by 7 bases, leaving a gap of 7 bases between them. The CDR3 has 11 amino acids, counting the end cysteine and phenylalanine. Only the CDR3 DNA stays, 33 bases, in frame from base 1.